This paragraph covers one TCR beta chain sequence. Its antigen remains undetermined. No base qualities exist here, and no much larger clone lies one base off it. These data belong to a study of shared clonotypes between healthy human individuals (TCRdb year 2020). As for the study more broadly: The cohort included a few men and two women between 18 and 49 years of age. For each donor, CD4 naive and CD4 memory were each run on three plates, CD8 naive on two plates, and CD8 memory on one plate. To estimate repertoire size and how much clonotypes are shared between individuals, the study performed deep sequencing of blood TCR repertoires from five healthy adults. To increase sequencing depth and limit assay-specific biases, different laboratories used diverse techniques to prepare libraries and sequence TCR repertoires. Each donor's leukapheresis produced roughly between roughly 0.94 and 9.5 billion PBMCs.

CD8 naive samples were obtained by positive selection for CCR7 among CD45RO-negative cells, yielding a CD45RA+CCR7+ population from which TemRA cells were excluded. Donors were healthy HIV-negative adults with no recently reported acute infections or vaccinations. Every donor was a Caucasian adult living in Nashville, Tennessee, USA. Blood was obtained by leukapheresis, after which PBMCs were separated by Ficoll-Histopaque density gradient centrifugation and cryopreserved in liquid nitrogen vapor phase. Analytical flow cytometry was used to check the purity and quantity of every magnetically sorted T cell population. Each sorted fraction had its genomic DNA isolated and then quantified by UV absorbance on a Nanodrop 2000c. Using the deep immunoSEQ assay, multiplex PCR amplified TCR CDR3 regions from genomic DNA. Genomic DNA extracted from each cell subset was distributed evenly over all wells of several immunoSEQ 96-well plates, and each plate served as one replicate. For sorted subsets, 200 to 250 ng of genomic DNA, equivalent to tens of thousands of T cell genomes, went into each replicate PCR. The purified libraries were quantified using a Qubit 3.0 fluorometer, sized with a Bioanalyzer 2100, and then quantified again using the KAPA Library Quantification kit. A separate single-read 150-cycle Illumina NextSeq 550 flow cell was used to sequence each immunoSEQ 96-well plate. In the source study's methods: Because the immunoSEQ output included only junctional sequences and no quality scores, the filtering could not be the same as the filtering used for full-length reads. Sequences were annotated with PyIR, a Python wrapper for IgBLAST v1.9, and V/J genes and CDR3 were assigned using IMGT germline references. Reads were removed for weak V/J assignments (E-value above 1e-6), missing CDR3, stop codons, out-of-frame junctions, or ambiguous translated residues. V3J clonotypes were defined as sequences sharing the same inferred V gene, J gene, and CDR3 amino acid sequence. Percentage overlap between repertoires was computed as shared unique clonotypes divided by the size of the smaller repertoire. Richness of each repertoire was evaluated using RTK rarefaction, the Chao1 estimator, and Recon v2.1 estimates of unobserved clonotypes. Generation probabilities were computed with OLGA for all TCRbeta clonotypes obtained by the gDNA method from a few donors. Here the immuneACCESS table is served through TCRdb, limited to in-frame sequences with V and J called. Missing clones are a known gap in these copies; in checked studies unresolved V genes cover under half, and the rest lacks a known reason. The D gene and trimming were derived from the DNA, and the V and J assignments and clone size from that table. The sample table shows about 2,200,000 clones, and about 93% are seen once. Under 2% of the sample lies in the top ten.

General findings and caveats noted by the study authors: Pairwise subsampling indicated that sequencing depth was expected to affect the degree of clonotype sharing among donors. Naive subsets generally had larger estimated clonotype richness than memory subsets did. Rarefaction of sorted-subset datasets indicated incomplete sequencing despite the large sequencing depth. Sharing across a handful of donors was observed for around 5% of naive CD4, around 3.5% of naive CD8, 2% to 2.5% of memory CD4, and about 0.4% of memory CD8 clonotypes. Clonotypes shared by all four sorted-subset donors showed higher generation probabilities than non-shared clonotypes. Sampling was restricted to blood, and TCR repertoires in tissue are likely to differ from TCR repertoires in blood. The small number of donors limited the genetic and exposure-history diversity represented.

The germline V gene supplies CDR1 SGHVS and CDR2 FQNEAQ. Taken from cysteine to phenylalanine, the CDR3 has 16 residues. Only the CDR3 portion is preserved as DNA: 48 bases, with reading frame beginning at the first base. Trimming takes 0 bases off V and 5 bases off J; junction bases not matched to a gene: 9. Sequencing used naive CD8+ T cells from PBMCs. The sample's cell subset or site label, decoded: CD45RA+CCR7+. The origin of this receptor is a man in his late teens or twenties in good health. Some clones in this sample may be carry-over from other donors' samples. The sequence joins TRBV7-8 to TRBJ2-7, with TRBD2 identical over 8 junction bases. At the DNA level, the sequence is TGTGCCAGCAGCTTAGCGCCTCCTAGCGGGCGCCACGAGCAGTACTTC. Protein translation: CASSLAPPSGRHEQYF.